This T cell receptor (beta chain) was found in a study of blood T cell repertoires in COVID-19 (dated by TCRdb to 2019 to 2021). In the study overall: Samples from collaborators originated in the United States, Italy and Spain and spanned both the acute and convalescent phases of COVID-19. Where available, HLA class I and class II types were obtained from metadata supplied by the sample provider rather than from assay-based typing. Samples were obtained from the ongoing ImmuneRACE study (first 160 participants) and from 950 to 1,500 subjects provided by 6 global collaborators. Deeply sampled blood TCRbeta repertoires from subjects exposed to, actively infected with, or recovered from COVID-19 were included in the dataset. The repertoires were released in a freely available public database meant as a resource for research on the immune response to SARS-CoV-2. The sample metadata nearly always contained a de-identified subject ID, COVID-19 status, age in years and sex. The material from the prospective study consisted of cDNA or gDNA derived from T cells, B-cell-depleted T cells, or PBMCs. General study outcomes and caveats: The amount of clinical and demographic metadata varied by source and participant and was provided uncurated.

The collaborating institutions used their own protocols to collect whole blood in K2EDTA tubes. For TCRbeta analysis, collaborator samples were shipped as frozen whole blood, as isolated PBMCs, or as DNA extracted from either sample type. Sequences MNHEY (CDR1) and SMNVEV (CDR2) are obtained from the germline V gene (reference sequence). Trimming takes 6 bases off V and 3 bases off J; junction bases not matched to a gene: 5. From the cysteine up to the phenylalanine, the CDR3 has a length of 15 residues. The read is trimmed to its CDR3 DNA, 45 bases read in frame from base 1. The immunoSEQ Assay, a bias-controlled multiplex PCR, was used to amplify TCRbeta CDR3 regions from genomic DNA. Per the authors' processing: The number of nucleated cells in each sample was estimated by amplification of reference gene primers within the assay. To quantify the absolute abundance of each unique TCRbeta CDR3 rearrangement, sequence reads were collapsed and filtered. For each sample, productive Simpson clonality was calculated as the square root of Simpson's diversity index over productive rearrangements. Here the immuneACCESS table is served through TCRdb, limited to in-frame sequences with V and J called. Missing clones are a known gap in these copies; in checked studies unresolved V genes cover under half, and the rest lacks a known reason. The D gene and trimming were derived from the DNA, and the V and J assignments and clone size from that table. Here the sample has roughly 150,000 clones; about four fifths occur a single time. The ten largest clones take up roughly 2% of the sample.

For this clone: It lacks a known antigen. Base qualities are not recorded, but no much larger clone differs from it by a single base.

This receptor was taken from a woman over 75 with acute or convalescent COVID-19. The chain is assembled from TRBV27 and TRBJ2-2; 9 central bases correspond to TRBD1. Sequenced sample: peripheral blood. The CDR3 sequence is CASSPQGAYTGELFF. In nucleotide form, the sequence is TGTGCCAGCAGCCCACAGGGGGCATACACCGGGGAGCTGTTTTTT.